The sequence of this T cell receptor beta chain was determined in a study of cytomegalovirus exposure and HLA in healthy donors. Study findings and constraints: As was reported, the HLA-A and HLA-B alleles of most subjects were accurately predicted from TCR beta sequences. CMV serostatus stood as the only immune exposure information on hand. TCR beta V- and J-gene trimming was later associated with a missense DCLRE1C variant. Both high specificity and high sensitivity reportedly marked the classifier's diagnosis of cytomegalovirus status.

This CDR3 has 16 residues. Germline V lookup: CDR1 LNHDA, CDR2 SQIVND (reference sequence). Trimming cost V 7 bases and J 7 bases; bases outside gene matches: 12. In regard to this clone: What it binds is unknown.

The PCR made use of 60 Vbeta and 13 Jbeta primers. Profiling relied on immunoSEQ multiplex PCR, and the TCRdb table lists in-frame clones only, not all of them. The data show some 190,000 clones, 80% to 90% seen once. The sequence was obtained from a man aged 35 to 55 in good health and CMV-seropositive. The gene calls are TRBV19 and TRBJ1-5; 11 bases align to TRBD1. Specimen: PBMCs. The CDR3 protein is CASKGTGGRVGQPQHF. The CDR3 nucleotides are TGTGCCAGTAAGGGGACAGGGGGTAGAGTCGGACAGCCCCAGCATTTT.